This TCR beta chain was sequenced in a study of CD8+CD57+ T cells in acquired aplastic anemia. Trimming took off 8 bases at V and 4 bases at J, with 17 bases between the two ends. CDR1 and CDR2 (germline): SQVTM, ANQGSEA. This CDR3 has 13 residues. Genomic DNA, the template, was used for profiling of the TCR beta VDJ and CDR3. TCRdb redid the calling of the reads with MiXCR, one entry per CDR3 protein. The table lists about 210,000 distinct CDR3 sequences, roughly 35% of them singletons. The genes are TRBV29-1 and TRBJ1-2; TRBD1 is a possible D gene (5 bases). This TCR was sampled from a human donor in good health, serving as a control. Sequencing input: sorted CD4+, CD8+, or CD8+CD57+ T cells (not recorded which) from PBMCs. The CDR3 nucleotides are TGCAGCTTAAATCCGCAGGGTTTCTATGGCTACACCTTC. Its protein is CSLNPQGFYGYTF.